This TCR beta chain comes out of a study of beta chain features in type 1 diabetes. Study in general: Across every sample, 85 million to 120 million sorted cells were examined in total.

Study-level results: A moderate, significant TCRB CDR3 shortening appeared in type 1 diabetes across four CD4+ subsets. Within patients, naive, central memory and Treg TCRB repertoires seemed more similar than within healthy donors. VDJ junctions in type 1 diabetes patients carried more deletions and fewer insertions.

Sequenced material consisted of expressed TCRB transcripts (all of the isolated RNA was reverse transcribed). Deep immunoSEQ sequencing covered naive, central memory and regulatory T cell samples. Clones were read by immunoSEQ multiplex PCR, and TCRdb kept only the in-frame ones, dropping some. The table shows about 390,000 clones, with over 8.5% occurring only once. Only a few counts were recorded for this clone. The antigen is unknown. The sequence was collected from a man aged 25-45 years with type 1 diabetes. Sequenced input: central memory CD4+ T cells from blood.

The CDR3 here is CASSPAGAGGADTQYF. The DNA for the CDR3 is TGTGCCAGCAGCCCCGCCGGGGCAGGGGGCGCGGATACGCAGTATTTT. V and J are TRBV7-9 and TRBJ2-3, with 8 bases lining up with TRBD1. The CDR3 covers 16 residues. The V segment lost 5 bases and the J segment 6 bases; nucleotides outside the gene matches: 13. Looked up from germline, CDR1 is SEHNR and CDR2 is FQNEAQ (reference sequence).